This is a list of T cell receptor beta chains from one sample in a study of regulatory T cells in long-lasting Graves disease. TCRdb re-called the multiplex PCR reads with MiXCR, one entry per CDR3 protein. The table shows some 370,000 distinct CDR3 sequences, with approximately 25% occurring only once. The material sequenced was peripheral blood mononuclear cells (PBMCs), taken when the disease was refractory, from a patient treated with antithyroid drugs. The receptors shown here come from a woman in her thirties or forties with Graves disease. Each CDR3 is given with its conserved first and last residue. A D gene is named only where the DNA matches it firmly. Clone size, where shown, is once, few, many, or a class for clones that have expanded.

V: TRBV2
D: TRBD1
J: TRBJ2-2
size: once
DNA: TGTGCCAGCTCACCACCATACCAGGGGGCCGGGGAGCTGTTTTTT
CDR3: CASSPPYQGAGELFF

V: TRBV19
D: NA
J: TRBJ1-2
size: few
DNA: TGTGCCAGTAGTATAGGGAGCGGCTACACCTTC
CDR3: CASSIGSGYTF

V: TRBV10-2
D: TRBD1
J: TRBJ1-2
size: NA
DNA: TGCGCCAGCAGCCGGGACAGTTTTGTGACCTTC
CDR3: CASSRDSFVTF

V: TRBV28
D: NA
J: TRBJ2-7
size: many
DNA: TGTGCCAGCAGAACCCCCTACGAGCAGTACTTC
CDR3: CASRTPYEQYF

V: TRBV6-1
D: TRBD1
J: TRBJ2-7
size: many
DNA: TGTGCCAGCAGACGGACAGGGGACTTTTACGAGCAGTACTTC
CDR3: CASRRTGDFYEQYF

V: TRBV6-5
D: NA
J: TRBJ2-2
size: NA
DNA: TGTGCCAGCAGTTTGGGGGGAGGTGGGGAGCTGTTTTTT
CDR3: CASSLGGGGELFF

V: TRBV28
D: NA
J: TRBJ1-5
size: many
DNA: TGTGCCACCGTCCGCCCCCCGAGCAATCAGCCCCAGCATTTT
CDR3: CATVRPPSNQPQHF

V: TRBV28
D: NA
J: TRBJ1-5
size: many
DNA: TGTGCCAGCAGTTTACTAGAGGCCCCCAATCAGCCCCAGCATTTT
CDR3: CASSLLEAPNQPQHF

V: TRBV12-3/TRBV12-4
D: TRBD1
J: TRBJ2-7
size: NA
DNA: TGTGCCAGCAGCCCCCCGCGGGACAGGGGCCCAAAGCAGTACTTC
CDR3: CASSPPRDRGPKQYF

V: TRBV7-9
D: NA
J: TRBJ2-2
size: NA
DNA: TGTGCCAGCACTTCCAGCGACTACACCGGGGAGCTGTTTTTT
CDR3: CASTSSDYTGELFF

V: TRBV3-1
D: TRBD1
J: TRBJ2-7
size: few
DNA: TGTGCCAGCAGCCCGCCGGGACAGGCTCGCGAGCAGTACTTC
CDR3: CASSPPGQAREQYF

V: TRBV24-1
D: TRBD1
J: TRBJ1-5
size: many
DNA: TGTGCCACTAGCACGGGACAGACCTCCCTTGGCAATCAGCCCCAGCATTTT
CDR3: CATSTGQTSLGNQPQHF

V: TRBV12-3/TRBV12-4
D: TRBD1
J: TRBJ1-2
size: many
DNA: TGTGCCAGCAGACTTCGGACAGGGGGCTATGGCTACACCTTC
CDR3: CASRLRTGGYGYTF

V: TRBV29-1
D: NA
J: TRBJ1-6
size: once
DNA: TGCAGCGTTCAGGGGTCCCTTAATTCACCCCTCCACTTT
CDR3: CSVQGSLNSPLHF

V: TRBV24-1
D: NA
J: TRBJ2-1
size: many
DNA: TGTGCCACCAGGGACTGGGGTGAGCAGTTCTTC
CDR3: CATRDWGEQFF

V: TRBV28
D: NA
J: TRBJ2-3
size: few
DNA: TGTGCCAGCAGTTTGTCCCTGCCGGAGTATTTT
CDR3: CASSLSLPEYF

V: TRBV27
D: NA
J: TRBJ2-7
size: NA
DNA: TGTGCCAGCAGTTTTTCGGGGTCAGCCTACGAGCAGTACTTC
CDR3: CASSFSGSAYEQYF

V: TRBV11-1
D: NA
J: TRBJ2-7
size: many
DNA: TGTGCCAGCAGCTCCGCCCGGACTATGAACGAGCAGTACTTC
CDR3: CASSSARTMNEQYF

V: TRBV20-1
D: NA
J: TRBJ2-7
size: few
DNA: TGCAGTGCTAGATTCCTGGGGACCTACGAGCAGTACTTC
CDR3: CSARFLGTYEQYF

V: TRBV18
D: NA
J: TRBJ2-2
size: NA
DNA: TGTGCCAGCTCACCAACCTCGAACACCGGGGAGCTGTTTTTT
CDR3: CASSPTSNTGELFF

V: TRBV7-9
D: NA
J: TRBJ1-5
size: NA
DNA: TGTGCCAGCAGCTTAGAGACAGTCAATCAGCCCCAGCATTTT
CDR3: CASSLETVNQPQHF

V: TRBV28
D: NA
J: TRBJ1-4
size: many
DNA: TGTGCCAGCAGTTTAGGGACGCGGAGTAATGGAAAACTGTTTTTT
CDR3: CASSLGTRSNGKLFF

V: TRBV5-1
D: NA
J: TRBJ2-7
size: few
DNA: TGCGCCAGCAGCCCGAAAGACTACGAGCAGTACTTC
CDR3: CASSPKDYEQYF

V: TRBV14
D: NA
J: TRBJ1-2
size: NA
DNA: TGTGCCAGCAGCCAAGATGTGACAGCAGACTATGGCTACACCTTC
CDR3: CASSQDVTADYGYTF

V: TRBV28
D: NA
J: TRBJ1-1
size: many
DNA: TGTGCCAGCAGTTTTAGCAGGGGTCCGATTAATGAAGCTTTCTTT
CDR3: CASSFSRGPINEAFF

V: TRBV11-2
D: NA
J: TRBJ2-7
size: many
DNA: TGTGCCAGCAGCCTCCCCCGCTGGAGTGTTCCCTACGAGCAGTACTTC
CDR3: CASSLPRWSVPYEQYF

V: TRBV19
D: NA
J: TRBJ1-1
size: many
DNA: TGTGCCAGTAGTTGGGCAGGAGTGAACACTGAAGCTTTCTTT
CDR3: CASSWAGVNTEAFF

V: TRBV28
D: NA
J: TRBJ2-7
size: many
DNA: TGTGCCAGCAGTTTCCCCCCCCCCCAGGTGAAGTCCGAGCAGTACTTC
CDR3: CASSFPPPQVKSEQYF

V: TRBV28
D: TRBD1
J: TRBJ2-1
size: NA
DNA: TGTGCCAGCAGAATTTCCGGGACAGGATACAATGAGCAGTTCTTC
CDR3: CASRISGTGYNEQFF

V: TRBV4-2
D: NA
J: TRBJ2-7
size: few
DNA: TGTGCCAGCAGCCAAGATAGGGGTTCCTACGAGCAGTACTTC
CDR3: CASSQDRGSYEQYF

V: TRBV28
D: NA
J: TRBJ2-1
size: NA
DNA: TGTGCCAGCAGGGGACTTGGAGAGCAGTTCTTC
CDR3: CASRGLGEQFF

V: TRBV4-1
D: TRBD1
J: TRBJ2-2
size: NA
DNA: TGCGCCAGCAGCCGGAACAGGGGGCAGACCGGGGAGCTGTTTTTT
CDR3: CASSRNRGQTGELFF

V: TRBV19
D: TRBD1
J: TRBJ1-5
size: few
DNA: TGTGCCAGTAGCACAGGGGATCTTAATCAGCCCCAGCATTTT
CDR3: CASSTGDLNQPQHF

V: TRBV7-9
D: NA
J: TRBJ2-5
size: few
DNA: TGTGCCAGCAGCTTAGCGGTGGGCTACGAGACCCAGTACTTC
CDR3: CASSLAVGYETQYF

V: TRBV2
D: TRBD2
J: TRBJ2-2
size: many
DNA: TGTGCCAGCGGTCTAGCGGGAGGGTATACCGGGGAGCTGTTTTTT
CDR3: CASGLAGGYTGELFF

V: TRBV19
D: TRBD1
J: TRBJ1-5
size: few
DNA: TGTGCCAGTAGTATCGGAACCGGGACAGGGGGTGGACAGCCCCAGCATTTT
CDR3: CASSIGTGTGGGQPQHF

V: TRBV11-2
D: TRBD2
J: TRBJ2-7
size: NA
DNA: TGTGCCAGCAGGACTAGCGGGGTCGAGCAGTACTTC
CDR3: CASRTSGVEQYF

V: TRBV20-1
D: NA
J: TRBJ1-1
size: many
DNA: TGCAGTGCCCTAAGGGGAGAAGCTTTCTTT
CDR3: CSALRGEAFF

V: TRBV20-1
D: NA
J: TRBJ2-4
size: many
DNA: TGCAGTGCTAGAGAAAGCGCCATTCAGTACTTC
CDR3: CSARESAIQYF

V: TRBV29-1
D: TRBD1
J: TRBJ1-1
size: many
DNA: TGCAGCGTTGGACCGGACAGGGTGAACACTGAAGCTTTCTTT
CDR3: CSVGPDRVNTEAFF

V: TRBV3-1
D: NA
J: TRBJ2-2
size: NA
DNA: TGTGCCAGCAGCCAGAATCGGTGGGGGGAGCTGTTTTTT
CDR3: CASSQNRWGELFF

V: TRBV6-5
D: NA
J: TRBJ1-5
size: NA
DNA: TGTGCCAGCAGTTACTCGGGGGGAGAGAATCAGCCCCAGCATTTT
CDR3: CASSYSGGENQPQHF

V: TRBV29-1
D: NA
J: TRBJ2-3
size: NA
DNA: TGCAGCGTTGATGCGTCCGAAAGACAACATACGCAGTATTTT
CDR3: CSVDASERQHTQYF

V: TRBV19
D: NA
J: TRBJ1-5
size: NA
DNA: TGTGCCAGTAGTCAGTCAGTAAATCAGCCCCAGCATTTT
CDR3: CASSQSVNQPQHF

V: TRBV5-6
D: NA
J: TRBJ1-1
size: NA
DNA: TGTGCCAGCAGCTTCGGATTGTCTGAAGCTTTCTTT
CDR3: CASSFGLSEAFF

V: TRBV10-3
D: NA
J: TRBJ2-7
size: many
DNA: TGTGCCATCGCCCCCCGTGGGGACGAGCAGTACTTC
CDR3: CAIAPRGDEQYF

V: TRBV12-3/TRBV12-4
D: NA
J: TRBJ2-7
size: many
DNA: TGTGCCAGCAGTTACGGCGGGAACTACGAGCAGTACTTC
CDR3: CASSYGGNYEQYF

V: TRBV10-3
D: TRBD1
J: TRBJ2-7
size: many
DNA: TGTGCCGCCGGGACAGGGACGAACGAGCAGTACTTC
CDR3: CAAGTGTNEQYF

V: TRBV11-2
D: NA
J: TRBJ2-2
size: many
DNA: TGTGCCAGCAGCTTAACCACAGAAATAACCGGGGAGCTGTTTTTT
CDR3: CASSLTTEITGELFF

V: TRBV11-2
D: NA
J: TRBJ1-1
size: many
DNA: TGTGCCAGCAGCTTAGTTGCCGGGGGTTTGAACACTGAAGCTTTCTTT
CDR3: CASSLVAGGLNTEAFF